A single TCR beta chain is shown here with its context. This specimen belongs to a study of cytotoxic CD8 clonotypes in ibrutinib-treated CLL. Germline loops: CDR1 SGHRS, CDR2 YFSETQ. The CDR3 has 17 residues. Trimming at V came to 4 bases and at J to 1 base, leaving 12 bases not matched to a gene. Investigators sought sequencing depths of between 1 in 200,000 and 1 in 1 million T cells. Using immunoSEQ multiplex PCR, the repertoire was profiled, and TCRdb retains in-frame clones only, with some absent. The table includes hundreds of thousands of clones, roughly two thirds detected once. The clonotype originates from a human donor with chronic lymphocytic leukemia. Here the sequenced sample was PBMCs, taken after 36 months of ibrutinib treatment. The chain carries TRBV5-1 and TRBJ2-5, with TRBD1 identical over 8 bases. The CDR3 nucleotides read TGCGCCAGCAGCCCGCGCCGAGACAGGGGATCCCAAGAGACCCAGTACTTC. As protein: CASSPRRDRGSQETQYF. Complete variable domain (other parts from reference TRBV5-1 and TRBJ2-5): KAGVTQTPRYLIKTRGQQVTLSCSPISGHRSVSWYQQTPGQGLQFLFEYFSETQRNKGNFPGRFSGRQFSNSRSEMNVSTLELGDSALYLCASSPRRDRGSQETQYFGPGTRLLVL.